Shown below are 21 T cell receptor beta chains from a single sample sequenced in a study of T-cell memory formation after mild COVID-19 (dated by TCRdb to 2020 to 2023). Receptor amplification or capture employed 5' RACE. Sequencer: Illumina NovaSeq 6000. TCRdb reworked the public reads: Q25 trimming with fastp, MiXCR clone assembly, productive beta chains retained. Rows with one shared CDR3 protein collapse into an entry with the most common genes and DNA. The sample has 340,000 or so distinct CDR3 sequences on record, 10% to 15% of them singletons. The ten largest clones capture about 21% of the sample. Material for sequencing was PBMCs or a T cell subset sorted from them (not recorded which). All receptors come from a man aged 18 to 29 who had mild COVID-19 (a few samples of this study predate the infection). The sample titles of this study are shuffled in the database, so cell type and time point are left out; the donor was told from shared clones.

The V call is TRBV12-3 or TRBV12-4, the J call TRBJ2-2; 7 bases are shared with TRBD2. With V trimmed by 6 bases and J by 1 base, 2 bases remained unmatched. The CDR3 spans 14 residues. The CDR3 region has the DNA TGTGCCAGCAGACTAGCGCAGAACACCGGGGAGCTGTTTTTT. This codes for CASRLAQNTGELFF.

In this sample, this clonotype turned up a few times. This chain connects TRBV20-1 to TRBJ1-2; D possibly corresponds to TRBD1 (5 bases). CDR3 length: 16 amino acids. V lost 3 bases to trimming and J lost 4 bases, with 21 bases between them. Germline-derived CDR1 and CDR2 are DFQATT and SNEGSKA (reference sequence). The CDR3 nucleotides read TGCAGTGCTAGTGGGCGAGGTGGAGGGGCCTCCTATGGCTACACCTTC. Translated, it gives CSASGRGGGASYGYTF.

The chain combines TRBV7-9 with TRBJ1-5; no clear D. V shed 2 bases and J shed 9 bases, with 8 bases lying between them. CDR1 and CDR2 (germline): SEHNR, FQNEAQ (reference sequence). The CDR3 contains 12 residues. The CDR3 DNA reads as TGTGCCAGCAGCTTAATAAATGGGCCCCAGCATTTT. Amino acid sequence: CASSLINGPQHF. Full variable domain (outside the CDR3, taken from reference TRBV7-9 and TRBJ1-5): DTGVSQNPRHKITKRGQNVTFRCDPISEHNRLYWYRQTLGQGPEFLTYFQNEAQLEKSRLLSDRFSAERPKGSFSTLEIQRTEQGDSAMYLCASSLINGPQHFGDGTRLSIL.

J is TRBJ1-2 and V is TRBV11-2, with D hard to call. This CDR3 is 15 amino acids long. Germline-derived CDR1 and CDR2 are SGHAT and FQNNGV. Deletions cut 1 base from V and 4 bases from J, with 13 bases between. The CDR3 region has the DNA TGTGCCAGCAGCTTAGCGAGTGGATGGGGCTATGGCTACACCTTC. Encoded protein: CASSLASGWGYGYTF.

This clonotype was seen more than once but under ten times. The chain uses TRBV5-1 and TRBJ2-3; possibly TRBD1 or TRBD2 for D (5 bases each). The V gene's germline CDR1 is SGHRS and CDR2 YFSETQ. CDR3 length: 16 residues. Trimming left V 0 bases short and J 0 bases short, with 11 bases between. CDR3 protein: CASSLVGAGSTDTQYF. The CDR3 nucleotides read TGCGCCAGCAGCTTGGTTGGGGCGGGCAGCACAGATACGCAGTATTTT.

This clonotype came up many times. The chain employs TRBV7-9 and TRBJ1-1; a possible D gene is TRBD1 (5 bases). The CDR3 contains 13 residues. CDR1 is SEHNR, CDR2 FQNEAQ, per germline (reference sequence). V was pared by 5 bases and J by 1 base, with 8 bases between. CDR3 coding DNA: TGTGCCAGCAGCGGGGACGGGAACACTGAAGCTTTCTTT. It is translated as CASSGDGNTEAFF.

This clonotype was counted a few times. The gene calls are TRBV7-9 and TRBJ2-3; D is tentatively TRBD1 or TRBD2 (5 bases each). The CDR3 contains 14 residues. Trimming shortened V by 5 bases and J by 2 bases, and 11 bases separated the two germline ends. CDR1 and CDR2 from the germline V gene are SEHNR and FQNEAQ (reference sequence). The CDR3 region has the DNA TGTGCCAGCAGCCACACCGGGACCACAGATACGCAGTATTTT. Protein sequence: CASSHTGTTDTQYF. The entire variable domain, with the rest obtained from reference TRBV7-9 and TRBJ2-3, is as follows: DTGVSQNPRHKITKRGQNVTFRCDPISEHNRLYWYRQTLGQGPEFLTYFQNEAQLEKSRLLSDRFSAERPKGSFSTLEIQRTEQGDSAMYLCASSHTGTTDTQYFGPGTRLTVL.

This clonotype was seen more than once but under ten times. The chain links TRBV6-5 to TRBJ2-1, with D maybe TRBD1 (5 bases). The CDR3 has 17 amino acids. Germline CDR1 MNHEY, CDR2 SVGAGI. Trimming pared 5 bases from V and 6 bases from J, leaving 23 bases between. DNA for the CDR3: TGTGCCAGCAGTGCAGGGCCCTGGGAAAGGGTCCCCAATGAGCAGTTCTTC. Translation: CASSAGPWERVPNEQFF.

This clonotype was recorded a few times. The CDR3 nucleotides read TGTGCCATCTGGACTGAAGCTTTCTTT. Residues: CAIWTEAFF. The rearrangement joins TRBV6-2 or TRBV6-3 to TRBJ1-1, with no clear D. CDR1 is MNHEY and CDR2 is SVGEGT in the germline V gene. The ends were cut back, 10 bases at V and 5 bases at J, with 5 bases in the middle. CDR3 length equals 9 residues.

This clonotype has a count of ten or more. The chain is built from TRBV12-3 or TRBV12-4 and TRBJ2-1; perhaps D is TRBD1 or TRBD2 (6 bases each). V was clipped by 4 bases and J by 7 bases, with 14 bases between them. CDR3 length equals 14 residues. The CDR3 nucleotides read TGTGCCAGCAGTTCCCGAGGAGGGGGGAATGAGCAGTTCTTC. Protein: CASSSRGGGNEQFF.

The rearrangement links TRBV10-2 to TRBJ2-3; no reliable D call. CDR3 size: 14 residues. CDR1 is WSHSY, CDR2 SAAADI, per germline. Trimming left V 2 bases short and J 2 bases short, with 8 bases between. The CDR3 region has the DNA TGCGCCAGCAGTGAGCCTGGCGACACAGATACGCAGTATTTT. This codes for CASSEPGDTDTQYF.

V is TRBV29-1 and J is TRBJ2-5; D not certain. There are 11 residues in the CDR3. V was shortened by 4 bases and J by 5 bases, with 8 bases between the two germline ends. Germline CDR1 is SQVTM and CDR2 is ANQGSEA. Here the CDR3 reads CSVGADETQYF. The CDR3 bases are TGCAGCGTTGGCGCGGATGAGACCCAGTACTTC.

In this sample, this clonotype turned up many times. The chain uses TRBV6-5 and TRBJ1-2; no clear D. This CDR3 has 15 amino acids. V was cut by 2 bases and J by 8 bases, with 18 bases left in between. Germline V gives CDR1 MNHEY, CDR2 SVGAGI. CDR3 nucleotides: TGTGCCAGCAGTTACAATGGCGGCCGGGGAGTCGGCTACACCTTC. Translation: CASSYNGGRGVGYTF.

This clonotype was recorded a few times. The genes are TRBV11-2 and TRBJ2-3; 8 nucleotides match TRBD2. The V segment lost 2 bases and the J segment 1 base; nucleotides outside the gene matches: 5. Germline V gene lookup returns CDR1 SGHAT and CDR2 FQNNGV. The CDR3 length is 16 residues. DNA of the CDR3: TGTGCCAGCAGCTTAAGCAGCGGGGGCCGCACAGATACGCAGTATTTT. It translates to CASSLSSGGRTDTQYF.

The chain joins TRBV3-1 to TRBJ1-6; a weak D match, TRBD1 (5 bases). This CDR3 has 14 amino acids. The V gene lost 0 bases and the J gene lost 7 bases, with 7 bases spanning the gap. Germline V gives CDR1 LGHDT, CDR2 YNNKEL (reference sequence). The CDR3 DNA reads TGTGCCAGCAGCCAAGAGGGGGGGAATTCACCCCTCCACTTT. This sequence encodes CASSQEGGNSPLHF.

This clonotype was seen a single time. The V gene is TRBV5-6, the J gene TRBJ2-1; no clear D. CDR3 length: 12 residues. Trimming left V 4 bases short and J 3 bases short, with 5 bases between. Germline V gene sequence: CDR1 SGHDT, CDR2 YYEEEE. The CDR3 region is CASSRDYNEQFF. The CDR3 DNA reads TGTGCCAGCAGCAGGGACTACAATGAGCAGTTCTTC.

This clonotype has more than one count but fewer than ten. The V gene is TRBV7-9, the J gene TRBJ2-1; D ambiguous. This CDR3 has 12 residues. CDR1 SEHNR and CDR2 FQNEAQ come from the germline V gene (reference sequence). The V end lost 3 bases, the J end lost 5 bases, and 5 bases lay between the germline ends. CDR3 DNA: TGTGCCAGCAGCTTCACCCACAATGAGCAGTTCTTC. Its translation: CASSFTHNEQFF.

This clonotype was seen more than once but under ten times. The rearrangement links TRBV7-3 to TRBJ1-6; D perhaps matches TRBD1 (6 bases). This CDR3 has 13 residues. CDR1 and CDR2 from the germline V gene are SGHTA and FQGTGA. Trimming pared 5 bases from V and 10 bases from J, leaving 12 bases between. The CDR3 bases are TGTGCCAGCAGCGCCCTACAGGGCTCACCCCTCCACTTT. As protein: CASSALQGSPLHF. Filled out from reference TRBV7-3 and TRBJ1-6, the complete variable domain reads GAGVSQTPSNKVTEKGKYVELRCDPISGHTALYWYRQSLGQGPEFLIYFQGTGAADDSGLPNDRFFAVRPEGSVSTLKIQRTERGDSAVYLCASSALQGSPLHFGNGTRLTVT.

This clonotype occurred a few times. The rearrangement joins TRBV7-2 to TRBJ2-5; 8 nucleotides match TRBD1. The CDR3 sequence is 14 residues long. Germline V lookup: CDR1 SGHTA, CDR2 FQGNSA. The ends lost 5 bases at V and 5 bases at J; junction bases unmatched: 7. The DNA of the CDR3 is TGTGCCAGCAGCCTAAGGACAGGGACGGAGACCCAGTACTTC. It is translated as CASSLRTGTETQYF.

Only a few counts were recorded for this clonotype. The chain couples TRBV18 to TRBJ2-7; D is perhaps TRBD1 (6 bases). Trimming removed 5 bases at V and 3 bases at J, with 11 bases between. Germline V CDR1 and CDR2: KGHSH, LQKENI. There are 13 residues in the CDR3. CDR3 sequence (DNA): TGTGCCAGCTCAAAGGACAGCTTCTACGAGCAGTACTTC. Translating gives CASSKDSFYEQYF. Full variable domain (missing parts from reference TRBV18 and TRBJ2-7): NAGVMQNPRHLVRRRGQEARLRCSPMKGHSHVYWYRQLPEEGLKFMVYLQKENIIDESGMPKERFSAEFPKEGPSILRIQQVVRGDSAAYFCASSKDSFYEQYFGPGTRLTVT.

The V and J genes are TRBV6-1 and TRBJ1-4, with a possible D match to TRBD1 (5 bases). Germline assignment: CDR1 MNHNS and CDR2 SASEGT. Trimming stripped 6 bases from V and 0 bases from J, with 14 bases between. The CDR3 spans 16 residues. The CDR3 DNA is TGTGCCAGCAGACCTGGGACCGCTACAACTAATGAAAAACTGTTTTTT. This sequence encodes CASRPGTATTNEKLFF.